This is a list of T cell receptor beta chains from one sample in a study of cytomegalovirus exposure and HLA in healthy donors. Libraries were prepared by immunoSEQ multiplex PCR; TCRdb keeps only in-frame clonotypes and omits some of them. The sample lists under 150,000 clones, roughly 9% seen once, with 5.5% to 8% in the top ten. The sequenced sample consisted of PBMCs. These receptors came from a woman aged 40 to 55 in good health and CMV-seropositive. CDR3s include the opening cysteine and the closing phenylalanine or tryptophan. The order of the fields is CDR3 DNA, CDR3 protein, J gene, V gene, D gene, clone size. D genes are given only for firm matches. Where a row states a size, it is once, few, many or the class of an expanded clone; other rows omit it.

CDR3 DNA: TGTGCCAGCAGTTTACAAACAGGGGAGCAAGTTGATGAGCAGTTCTTC
CDR3 protein: CASSLQTGEQVDEQFF
J gene: TRBJ2-1
V gene: TRBV27
D gene: TRBD1
clone size: -

CDR3 DNA: TGTGCCAGCAGCTGGCCCCCCGGGACTAGCGGGGGCCGGGAGACCCAGTACTTC
CDR3 protein: CASSWPPGTSGGRETQYF
J gene: TRBJ2-5
V gene: TRBV5-6
D gene: TRBD2
clone size: -

CDR3 DNA: TGCAGCGTTGTGGGGACACCCTTTAGCACAGATACGCAGTATTTT
CDR3 protein: CSVVGTPFSTDTQYF
J gene: TRBJ2-3
V gene: TRBV29-1
D gene: -
clone size: few

CDR3 DNA: TGTGCCAGCAGCTTAGTTTCAAGCGGGGGAAATACGCAGTATTTT
CDR3 protein: CASSLVSSGGNTQYF
J gene: TRBJ2-3
V gene: TRBV7-2
D gene: TRBD2
clone size: -

CDR3 DNA: TGTGCCAGCAGCTTGGGAGCGGGGGGTCGAGATACGCAGTATTTT
CDR3 protein: CASSLGAGGRDTQYF
J gene: TRBJ2-3
V gene: TRBV5-4
D gene: TRBD2
clone size: many

CDR3 DNA: TGTGCCAGCAGCCGGGCCAGGGTAACCTCTGGGGCCAACGTCCTGACTTTC
CDR3 protein: CASSRARVTSGANVLTF
J gene: TRBJ2-6
V gene: TRBV7-9
D gene: -
clone size: few

CDR3 DNA: TGCGCCAGCAGCTTGGCCGAAGGCGGGACAGGGGGCGCCCGCTCCTACGAGCAGTACTTC
CDR3 protein: CASSLAEGGTGGARSYEQYF
J gene: TRBJ2-7
V gene: TRBV5-1
D gene: TRBD1
clone size: -

CDR3 DNA: TGCGCCAGCAGCTGGGTGGGGGCCACTGAAGCTTTCTTT
CDR3 protein: CASSWVGATEAFF
J gene: TRBJ1-1
V gene: TRBV5-1
D gene: -
clone size: -

CDR3 DNA: TGCAGCGTTCCTGGGGGGGTGACCCAAGAGACCCAGTACTTC
CDR3 protein: CSVPGGVTQETQYF
J gene: TRBJ2-5
V gene: TRBV29-1
D gene: TRBD2
clone size: few

CDR3 DNA: TGCAGCGTTGAAGAGACACTCCGCTATGGCTACACCTTC
CDR3 protein: CSVEETLRYGYTF
J gene: TRBJ1-2
V gene: TRBV29-1
D gene: -
clone size: few

CDR3 DNA: TGCGCCAGCAGGTGGGCAGCCAACACCGGGGAGCTGTTTTTT
CDR3 protein: CASRWAANTGELFF
J gene: TRBJ2-2
V gene: TRBV5-1
D gene: -
clone size: few

CDR3 DNA: TGTGCCAGCAGACCTTGGGGACAGTACGAGCAGTACTTC
CDR3 protein: CASRPWGQYEQYF
J gene: TRBJ2-7
V gene: TRBV6-5
D gene: TRBD1
clone size: few

CDR3 DNA: TGCGCCAGCAGCCCGGGAGGGACAGGGGGCGATGGCTACACCTTC
CDR3 protein: CASSPGGTGGDGYTF
J gene: TRBJ1-2
V gene: TRBV5-1
D gene: TRBD1
clone size: -

CDR3 DNA: TGTGCCAGCAGCTTACTAGCGGGGAGAACAGATACGCAGTATTTT
CDR3 protein: CASSLLAGRTDTQYF
J gene: TRBJ2-3
V gene: TRBV13
D gene: TRBD2
clone size: few

CDR3 DNA: TGCGCCAGCAGAACCCTTACTGCCACTGAAGCTTTCTTT
CDR3 protein: CASRTLTATEAFF
J gene: TRBJ1-1
V gene: TRBV5-1
D gene: -
clone size: -

CDR3 DNA: TGTGCCAGCAGTGACGGGACAGGGTATGAAAATGAGCAGTTCTTC
CDR3 protein: CASSDGTGYENEQFF
J gene: TRBJ2-1
V gene: TRBV6-4
D gene: TRBD1
clone size: few

CDR3 DNA: TGCAGCGTTGACAACTCAGGGATCAGTGGCTACACCTTC
CDR3 protein: CSVDNSGISGYTF
J gene: TRBJ1-2
V gene: TRBV29-1
D gene: -
clone size: -

CDR3 DNA: TGTGCCAGCAGCTTAGACTTTTGGGGACAGGGGTCCTACGAGCAGTACTTC
CDR3 protein: CASSLDFWGQGSYEQYF
J gene: TRBJ2-7
V gene: TRBV11-2
D gene: TRBD1
clone size: -

CDR3 DNA: TGCAGCGTTGAAGATGGCGGGTCCTTCACGCAGTATTTT
CDR3 protein: CSVEDGGSFTQYF
J gene: TRBJ2-3
V gene: TRBV29-1
D gene: -
clone size: few

CDR3 DNA: TGTGCCAGCAGTGGATCAGGGCCGCTCTACGAGCAGTACTTC
CDR3 protein: CASSGSGPLYEQYF
J gene: TRBJ2-7
V gene: TRBV6-1
D gene: -
clone size: -

CDR3 DNA: TGCGCCAGCAGCTATTCCGGGACAGGGGGCGATAGGGTTGAAGCTTTCTTT
CDR3 protein: CASSYSGTGGDRVEAFF
J gene: TRBJ1-1
V gene: TRBV5-1
D gene: TRBD1
clone size: few

CDR3 DNA: TGCGCCAGCAGCTTGGAGGGACAGTCTGGAAACACCATATATTTT
CDR3 protein: CASSLEGQSGNTIYF
J gene: TRBJ1-3
V gene: TRBV5-1
D gene: TRBD1
clone size: -

CDR3 DNA: TGCGCCAGCAGTTCGGGACAGGGGGAGACCCAGTACTTC
CDR3 protein: CASSSGQGETQYF
J gene: TRBJ2-5
V gene: TRBV5-1
D gene: TRBD1
clone size: few

CDR3 DNA: TGTGCCAGCAGCCTGGGGACATTGCTGAAACGCACTGAAGCTTTCTTT
CDR3 protein: CASSLGTLLKRTEAFF
J gene: TRBJ1-1
V gene: TRBV11-1
D gene: -
clone size: few

CDR3 DNA: TGTGCCAGCAGGGAGAGGGACAGGACCTATGGCTACACCTTC
CDR3 protein: CASRERDRTYGYTF
J gene: TRBJ1-2
V gene: TRBV5-4
D gene: TRBD1
clone size: few

CDR3 DNA: TGTGCCAGCAGTGGATACAGGGAAAAGGGGGACGAGCAGTACTTC
CDR3 protein: CASSGYREKGDEQYF
J gene: TRBJ2-7
V gene: TRBV6-1
D gene: -
clone size: few

CDR3 DNA: TGTGCCAGCTTGGGACAGCTTCTTAACACCGGGGAGCTGTTTTTT
CDR3 protein: CASLGQLLNTGELFF
J gene: TRBJ2-2
V gene: TRBV5-5
D gene: TRBD1
clone size: few

CDR3 DNA: TGTGCCAGCAGCGCCCTTGCCGGGGGGCCCTACGAGCAGTACTTC
CDR3 protein: CASSALAGGPYEQYF
J gene: TRBJ2-7
V gene: TRBV7-9
D gene: -
clone size: -

CDR3 DNA: TGTGCCAGTAGTATTGGGGCCCAAGAGACCCAGTACTTC
CDR3 protein: CASSIGAQETQYF
J gene: TRBJ2-5
V gene: TRBV19
D gene: -
clone size: -

CDR3 DNA: TGTGCCAGCAGAGAAAAAGGGACAGTAAACACTGAAGCTTTCTTT
CDR3 protein: CASREKGTVNTEAFF
J gene: TRBJ1-1
V gene: TRBV6-5
D gene: TRBD1
clone size: few

CDR3 DNA: TGTGCCAGCAGCTGGGACAACAGGGTACATCAGCCCCAGCATTTT
CDR3 protein: CASSWDNRVHQPQHF
J gene: TRBJ1-5
V gene: TRBV5-6
D gene: -
clone size: -

CDR3 DNA: TGTGCCAGCAGCTTGGACTTCTACGAGCAGTACTTC
CDR3 protein: CASSLDFYEQYF
J gene: TRBJ2-7
V gene: TRBV7-2
D gene: -
clone size: -

CDR3 DNA: TGCGCCAGCAGCTTCCTGCGGGGAAGCACAGATACGCAGTATTTT
CDR3 protein: CASSFLRGSTDTQYF
J gene: TRBJ2-3
V gene: TRBV5-1
D gene: -
clone size: few

CDR3 DNA: TGTGCCAGCAGCCTCTCGGAAAGGGCACGGGGCAATGAGCAGTTCTTC
CDR3 protein: CASSLSERARGNEQFF
J gene: TRBJ2-1
V gene: TRBV14
D gene: -
clone size: -

CDR3 DNA: TGTGCCAGCAGCTTACAGGGGGTGGGCTCCTACGAGCAGTACTTC
CDR3 protein: CASSLQGVGSYEQYF
J gene: TRBJ2-7
V gene: TRBV11-2
D gene: TRBD1
clone size: few

CDR3 DNA: TGCGCCAGCAGCCAAGGGGTAGCGGGGCTCACAGATACGCAGTATTTT
CDR3 protein: CASSQGVAGLTDTQYF
J gene: TRBJ2-3
V gene: TRBV4-1
D gene: TRBD2
clone size: few

CDR3 DNA: TGCGCCAGCAGCTTTCGGACAGGGGGTATCGGTGAAGCTTTCTTT
CDR3 protein: CASSFRTGGIGEAFF
J gene: TRBJ1-1
V gene: TRBV5-1
D gene: TRBD1
clone size: once

CDR3 DNA: TGTGCCAGCAGTGAAGCCAACAGGTACTATGGCTACACCTTC
CDR3 protein: CASSEANRYYGYTF
J gene: TRBJ1-2
V gene: TRBV6-1
D gene: -
clone size: -

CDR3 DNA: TGTGCCAGCAGTCCGGACAGGGTCTCTGGAAACACCATATATTTT
CDR3 protein: CASSPDRVSGNTIYF
J gene: TRBJ1-3
V gene: TRBV6-5
D gene: TRBD1
clone size: few

CDR3 DNA: TGTGCCAGCGGCAGACTTTCCGCCTACGAGCAGTACTTC
CDR3 protein: CASGRLSAYEQYF
J gene: TRBJ2-7
V gene: TRBV6-5
D gene: -
clone size: few

CDR3 DNA: TGTGCCAGCAGTTACTCTCAGGGGGTTGGGGGCTACACCTTC
CDR3 protein: CASSYSQGVGGYTF
J gene: TRBJ1-2
V gene: TRBV6-6
D gene: TRBD1
clone size: few

CDR3 DNA: TGTGCCAGCAGTTTAATGTCAGGCTCTGGAAACACCATATATTTT
CDR3 protein: CASSLMSGSGNTIYF
J gene: TRBJ1-3
V gene: TRBV27
D gene: -
clone size: few

CDR3 DNA: TGTGCCAGCAGCTTGGTAGGGCAGGGGGCGGCCGAGCAGTACTTC
CDR3 protein: CASSLVGQGAAEQYF
J gene: TRBJ2-7
V gene: TRBV5-4
D gene: TRBD1
clone size: few

CDR3 DNA: TGTGCCAGCAGCTGGGGCGATACGCAGTATTTT
CDR3 protein: CASSWGDTQYF
J gene: TRBJ2-3
V gene: TRBV5-6
D gene: -
clone size: few

CDR3 DNA: TGTGCCAGCAGCCCGACCCCCGGGAGGGGGAACACAGATACGCAGTATTTT
CDR3 protein: CASSPTPGRGNTDTQYF
J gene: TRBJ2-3
V gene: TRBV5-4
D gene: TRBD2
clone size: -

CDR3 DNA: TGTGCCAGCAGCTTGAGGACAGGGGTGTTAACTAATGAAAAACTGTTTTTT
CDR3 protein: CASSLRTGVLTNEKLFF
J gene: TRBJ1-4
V gene: TRBV5-4
D gene: TRBD1
clone size: few